This T cell receptor beta chain was observed in a study of blood T cell repertoires in COVID-19. For the study at large: Sites across the United States, Italy and Spain contributed samples from acute and convalescent COVID-19. PBMCs, B-cell-depleted T cells, or T cells provided the cDNA or gDNA that made up the material.

The CDR3 loop spans 14 amino acids. CDR1 LNHDA and CDR2 SQIVND come from the germline V gene (reference sequence). The germline V and J ends were trimmed by 7 bases and 2 bases, with 13 bases remaining between them. The assay was immunoSEQ multiplex PCR, and TCRdb's table has in-frame clones only and misses some. The sample comprises 300,000 to 350,000 clones, roughly 90% of which are singletons, and 6% to 8.5% rests with the top ten. The receptor was isolated from an older woman with COVID-19, enrolled during active disease. The rearrangement links TRBV19 to TRBJ2-3, with D possibly matching TRBD2 (6 bases). Sequencing used peripheral blood. The chain's CDR3 is CASKWGEHTDTQYF. CDR3 nucleotide sequence: TGTGCCAGTAAGTGGGGGGAGCACACAGATACGCAGTATTTT.